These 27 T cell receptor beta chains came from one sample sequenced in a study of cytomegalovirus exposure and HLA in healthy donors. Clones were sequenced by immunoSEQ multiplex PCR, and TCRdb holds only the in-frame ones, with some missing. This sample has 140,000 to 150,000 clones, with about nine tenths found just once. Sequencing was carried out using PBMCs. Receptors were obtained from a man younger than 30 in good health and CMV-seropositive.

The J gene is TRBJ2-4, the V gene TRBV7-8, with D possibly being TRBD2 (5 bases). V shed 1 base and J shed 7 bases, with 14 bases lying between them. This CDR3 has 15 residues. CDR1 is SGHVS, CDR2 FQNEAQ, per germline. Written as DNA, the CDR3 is TGTGCCAGCAGCTTAGAAAGGGCTAGCTGGAACATTCAGTACTTC. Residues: CASSLERASWNIQYF. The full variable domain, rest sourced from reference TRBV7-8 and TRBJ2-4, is GAGVSQSPRYKVAKRGQDVALRCDPISGHVSLFWYQQALGQGPEFLTYFQNEAQLDKSGLPSDRFFAERPEGSVSTLKIQRTQQEDSAVYLCASSLERASWNIQYFGAGTRLSVL.

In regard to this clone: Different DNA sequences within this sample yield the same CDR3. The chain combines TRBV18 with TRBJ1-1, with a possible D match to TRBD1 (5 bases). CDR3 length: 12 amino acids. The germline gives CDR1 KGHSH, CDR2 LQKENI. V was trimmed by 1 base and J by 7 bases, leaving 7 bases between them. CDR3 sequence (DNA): TGTGCCAGCTCACCACTCCAGGGTGAAGCTTTCTTT. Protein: CASSPLQGEAFF.

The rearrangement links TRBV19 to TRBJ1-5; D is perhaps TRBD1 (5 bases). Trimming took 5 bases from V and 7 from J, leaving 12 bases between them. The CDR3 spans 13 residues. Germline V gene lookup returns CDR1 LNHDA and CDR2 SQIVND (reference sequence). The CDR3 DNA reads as TGTGCCAGTAGTCAACAGGTGGACCAGCCCCAGCATTTT. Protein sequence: CASSQQVDQPQHF.

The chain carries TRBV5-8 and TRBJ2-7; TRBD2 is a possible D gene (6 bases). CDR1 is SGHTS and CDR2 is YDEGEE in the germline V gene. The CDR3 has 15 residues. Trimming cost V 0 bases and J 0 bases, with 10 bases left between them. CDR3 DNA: TGTGCCAGCAGCTTGGGGACTACCCTCTCCTACGAGCAGTACTTC. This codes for CASSLGTTLSYEQYF.

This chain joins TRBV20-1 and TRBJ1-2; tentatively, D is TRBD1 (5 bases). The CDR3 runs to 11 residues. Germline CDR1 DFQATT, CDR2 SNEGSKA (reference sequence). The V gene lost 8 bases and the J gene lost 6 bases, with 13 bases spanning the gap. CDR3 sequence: CSYRQRDGYTF. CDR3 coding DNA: TGCAGTTACAGACAGCGAGATGGCTACACCTTC.

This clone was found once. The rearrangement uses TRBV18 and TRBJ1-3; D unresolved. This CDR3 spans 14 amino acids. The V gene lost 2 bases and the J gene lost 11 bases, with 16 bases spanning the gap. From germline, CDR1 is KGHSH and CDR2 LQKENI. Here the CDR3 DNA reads TGTGCCAGCTCACCAGCCGGAAACGGAGTCGCCATATATTTT. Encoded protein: CASSPAGNGVAIYF.

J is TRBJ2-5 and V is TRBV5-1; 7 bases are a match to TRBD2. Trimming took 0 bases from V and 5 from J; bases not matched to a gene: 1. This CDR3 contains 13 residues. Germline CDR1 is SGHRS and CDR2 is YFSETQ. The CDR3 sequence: CASSLELAETQYF. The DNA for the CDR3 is TGCGCCAGCAGCTTGGAACTAGCGGAGACCCAGTACTTC.

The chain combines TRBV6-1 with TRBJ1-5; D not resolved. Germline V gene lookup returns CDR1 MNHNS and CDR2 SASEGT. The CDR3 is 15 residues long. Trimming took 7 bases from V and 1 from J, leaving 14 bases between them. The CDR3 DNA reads TGTGCCAGCACCTTAACGGGGTCGAGCAATCAGCCCCAGCATTTT. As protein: CASTLTGSSNQPQHF.

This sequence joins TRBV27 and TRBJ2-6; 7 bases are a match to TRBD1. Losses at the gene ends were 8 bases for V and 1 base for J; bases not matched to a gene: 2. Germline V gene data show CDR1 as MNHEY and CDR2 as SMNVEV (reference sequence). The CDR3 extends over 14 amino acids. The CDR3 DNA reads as TGTGCCAGCGGCAGGGGGTCTGGGGCCAACGTCCTGACTTTC. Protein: CASGRGSGANVLTF. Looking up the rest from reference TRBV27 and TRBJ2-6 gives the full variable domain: EAQVTQNPRYLITVTGKKLTVTCSQNMNHEYMSWYRQDPGLGLRQIYYSMNVEVTDKGDVPEGYKVSRKEKRNFPLILESPSPNQTSLYFCASGRGSGANVLTFGAGSRLTVL.

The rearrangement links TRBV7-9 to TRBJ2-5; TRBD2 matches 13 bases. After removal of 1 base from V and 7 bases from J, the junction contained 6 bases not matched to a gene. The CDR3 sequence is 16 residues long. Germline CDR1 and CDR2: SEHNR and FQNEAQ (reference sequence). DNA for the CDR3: TGTGCCAGCAGCTTAGGGACTAGCGGGAGTATGGGGACCCAGTACTTC. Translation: CASSLGTSGSMGTQYF.

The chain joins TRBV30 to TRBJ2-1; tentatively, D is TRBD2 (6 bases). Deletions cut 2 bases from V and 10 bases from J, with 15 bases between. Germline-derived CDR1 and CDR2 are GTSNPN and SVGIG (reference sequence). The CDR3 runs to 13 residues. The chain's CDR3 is CAWSLTGGGEQFF. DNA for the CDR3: TGTGCCTGGAGTCTTACCGGGGGTGGGGAGCAGTTCTTC.

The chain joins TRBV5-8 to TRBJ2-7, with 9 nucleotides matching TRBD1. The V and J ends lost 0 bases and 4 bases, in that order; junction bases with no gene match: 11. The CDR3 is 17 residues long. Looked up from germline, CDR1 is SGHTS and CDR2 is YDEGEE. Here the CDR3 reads CASSLGGSWTGVYEQYF. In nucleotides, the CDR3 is TGTGCCAGCAGCTTGGGAGGTTCGTGGACAGGGGTTTACGAGCAGTACTTC.

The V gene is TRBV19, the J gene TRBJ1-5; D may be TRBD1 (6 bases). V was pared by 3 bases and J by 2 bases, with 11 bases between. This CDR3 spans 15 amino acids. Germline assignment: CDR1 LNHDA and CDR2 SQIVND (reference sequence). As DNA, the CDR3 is TGTGCCAGTAGTATTCCGGCAGGGGGCAATCAGCCCCAGCATTTT. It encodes CASSIPAGGNQPQHF.

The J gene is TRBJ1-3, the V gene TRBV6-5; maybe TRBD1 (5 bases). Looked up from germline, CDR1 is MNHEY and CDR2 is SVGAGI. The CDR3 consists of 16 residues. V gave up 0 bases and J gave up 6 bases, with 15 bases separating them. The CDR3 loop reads CASSYSFYQGENTIYF. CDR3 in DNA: TGTGCCAGCAGTTACTCCTTTTATCAAGGGGAAAACACCATATATTTT.

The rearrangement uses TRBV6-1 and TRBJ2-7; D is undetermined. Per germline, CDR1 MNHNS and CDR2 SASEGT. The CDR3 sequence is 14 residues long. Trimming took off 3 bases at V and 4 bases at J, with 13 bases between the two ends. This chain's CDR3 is CASSDIWNGYEQYF. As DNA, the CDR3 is TGTGCCAGCAGTGATATCTGGAACGGGTACGAGCAGTACTTC.

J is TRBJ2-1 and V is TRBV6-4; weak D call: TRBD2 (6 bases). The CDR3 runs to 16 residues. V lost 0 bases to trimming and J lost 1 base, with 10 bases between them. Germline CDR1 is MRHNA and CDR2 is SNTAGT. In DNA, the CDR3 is TGTGCCAGCAGTGACTCATCGGACTATTCCTACAATGAGCAGTTCTTC. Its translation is CASSDSSDYSYNEQFF.

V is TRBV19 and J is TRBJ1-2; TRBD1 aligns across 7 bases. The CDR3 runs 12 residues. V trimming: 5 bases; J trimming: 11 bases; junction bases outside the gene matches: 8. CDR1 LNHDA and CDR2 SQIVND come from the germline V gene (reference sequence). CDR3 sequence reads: CASSPRDRGYTF. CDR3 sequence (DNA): TGTGCCAGTAGTCCCCGGGACAGAGGGTACACCTTC.

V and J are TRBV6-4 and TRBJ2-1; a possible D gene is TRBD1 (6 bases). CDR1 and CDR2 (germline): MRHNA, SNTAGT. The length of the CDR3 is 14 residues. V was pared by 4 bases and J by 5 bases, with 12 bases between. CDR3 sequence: CASSVDSENNEQFF. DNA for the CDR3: TGTGCCAGCAGTGTGGACAGCGAAAACAATGAGCAGTTCTTC.

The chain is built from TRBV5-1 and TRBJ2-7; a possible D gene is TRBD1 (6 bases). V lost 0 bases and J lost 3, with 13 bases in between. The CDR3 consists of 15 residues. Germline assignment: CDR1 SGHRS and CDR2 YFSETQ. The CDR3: CASSLVGQSIYEQYF. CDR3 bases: TGCGCCAGCAGCTTGGTGGGACAATCAATCTACGAGCAGTACTTC.

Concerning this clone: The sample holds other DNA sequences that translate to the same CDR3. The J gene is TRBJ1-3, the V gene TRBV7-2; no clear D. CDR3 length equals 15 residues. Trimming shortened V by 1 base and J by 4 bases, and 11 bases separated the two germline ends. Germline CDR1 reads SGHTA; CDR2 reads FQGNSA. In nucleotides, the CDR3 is TGTGCCAGCAGCTTAGTAAGCGGAGGGGGAAACACCATATATTTT. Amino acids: CASSLVSGGGNTIYF.

Written as DNA, the CDR3 is TGTGCCAGCAGTGCGGGTCAGCTAGCGTCCCATACGCAGTATTTT. It translates to CASSAGQLASHTQYF. V and J are TRBV28 and TRBJ2-3, with D perhaps matching TRBD2 (6 bases). The CDR3 is 15 amino acids. The V end lost 5 bases, the J end lost 7 bases, and 19 bases lay between the germline ends. Germline values: CDR1 MDHEN, CDR2 SYDVKM. Looking up the rest from reference TRBV28 and TRBJ2-3 gives the full variable domain: DVKVTQSSRYLVKRTGEKVFLECVQDMDHENMFWYRQDPGLGLRLIYFSYDVKMKEKGDIPEGYSVSREKKERFSLILESASTNQTSMYLCASSAGQLASHTQYFGPGTRLTVL.

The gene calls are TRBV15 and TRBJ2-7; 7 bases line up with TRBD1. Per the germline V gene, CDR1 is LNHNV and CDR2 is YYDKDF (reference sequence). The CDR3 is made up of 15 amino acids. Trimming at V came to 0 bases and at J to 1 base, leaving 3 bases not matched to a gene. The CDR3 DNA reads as TGTGCCACCAGCAGAGACCTGACAGGGTCCTACGAGCAGTACTTC. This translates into CATSRDLTGSYEQYF. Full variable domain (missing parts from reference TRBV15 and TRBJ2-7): DAMVIQNPRYQVTQFGKPVTLSCSQTLNHNVMYWYQQKSSQAPKLLFHYYDKDFNNEADTPDNFQSRRPNTSFCFLDIRSPGLGDTAMYLCATSRDLTGSYEQYFGPGTRLTVT.

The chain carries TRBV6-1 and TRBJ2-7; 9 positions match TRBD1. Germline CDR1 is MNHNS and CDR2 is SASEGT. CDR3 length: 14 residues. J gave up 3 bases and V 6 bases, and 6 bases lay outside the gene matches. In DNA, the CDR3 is TGTGCCAGCAGCCGGGACAGGGCCTTCTACGAGCAGTACTTC. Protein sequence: CASSRDRAFYEQYF.

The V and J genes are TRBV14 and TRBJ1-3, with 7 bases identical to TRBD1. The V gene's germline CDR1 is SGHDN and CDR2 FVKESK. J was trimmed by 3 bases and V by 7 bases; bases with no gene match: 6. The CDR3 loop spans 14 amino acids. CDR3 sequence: CASKGQAFGNTIYF. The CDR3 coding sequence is TGTGCCAGCAAAGGACAGGCCTTTGGAAACACCATATATTTT.

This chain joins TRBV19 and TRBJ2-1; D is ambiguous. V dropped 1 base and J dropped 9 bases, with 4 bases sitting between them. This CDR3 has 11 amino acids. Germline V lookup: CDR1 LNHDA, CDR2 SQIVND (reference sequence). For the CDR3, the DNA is TGTGCCAGTAGTATAGGGGCTGAGCAGTTCTTC. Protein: CASSIGAEQFF.

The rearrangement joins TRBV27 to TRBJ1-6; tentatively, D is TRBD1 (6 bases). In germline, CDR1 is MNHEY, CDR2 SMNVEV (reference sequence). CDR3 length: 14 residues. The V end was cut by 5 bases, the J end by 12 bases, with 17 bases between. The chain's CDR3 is CASSLFGQRRPLHF. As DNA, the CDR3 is TGTGCCAGCAGTCTTTTTGGACAGAGGAGACCCCTCCACTTT.

CDR3 coding DNA: TGCAGCGTTGTTCCCACAGGGACCGATCAGCCCCAGCATTTT. This sequence encodes CSVVPTGTDQPQHF. This chain joins TRBV29-1 and TRBJ1-5, with D perhaps matching TRBD1 (6 bases). The CDR3 is 14 amino acids. The germline CDR1 and CDR2 sequences are SQVTM and ANQGSEA. V lost 4 bases to trimming and J lost 5 bases, with 15 bases between them.